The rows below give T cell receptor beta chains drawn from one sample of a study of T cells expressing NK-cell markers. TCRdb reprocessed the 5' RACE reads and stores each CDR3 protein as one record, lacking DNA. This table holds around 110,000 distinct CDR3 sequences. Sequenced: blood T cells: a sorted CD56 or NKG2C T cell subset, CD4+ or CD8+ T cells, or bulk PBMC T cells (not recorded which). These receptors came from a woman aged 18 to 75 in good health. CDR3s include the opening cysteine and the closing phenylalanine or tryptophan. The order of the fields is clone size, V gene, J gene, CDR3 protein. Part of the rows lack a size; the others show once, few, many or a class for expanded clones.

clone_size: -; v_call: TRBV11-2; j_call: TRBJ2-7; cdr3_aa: CASSGLERRYEQYF
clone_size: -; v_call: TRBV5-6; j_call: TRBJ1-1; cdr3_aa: CASSLGQGTMNTEAFF
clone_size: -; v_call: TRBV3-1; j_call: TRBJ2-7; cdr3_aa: CASSPGVGTYEQYF
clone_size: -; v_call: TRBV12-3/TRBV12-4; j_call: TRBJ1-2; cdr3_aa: CASGGGAASYGYTF
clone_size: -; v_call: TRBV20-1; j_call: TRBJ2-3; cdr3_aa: CSARDTGGTDTQYF
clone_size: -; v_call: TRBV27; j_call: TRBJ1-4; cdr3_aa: CASSLTGGIGEKLFF
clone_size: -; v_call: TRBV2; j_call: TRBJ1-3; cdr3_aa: CASTQTSSGNTIYF
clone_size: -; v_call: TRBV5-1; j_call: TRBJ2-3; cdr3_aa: CASRYPGQSFPDTQYF
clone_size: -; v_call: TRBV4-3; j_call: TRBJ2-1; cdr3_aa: CASSLLAGGNYNEQFF
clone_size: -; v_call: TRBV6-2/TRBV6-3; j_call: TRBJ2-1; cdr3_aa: CASSLLAGGPNEQFF
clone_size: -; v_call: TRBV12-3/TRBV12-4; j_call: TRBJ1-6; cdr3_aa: CASSSARGYNSPLHF
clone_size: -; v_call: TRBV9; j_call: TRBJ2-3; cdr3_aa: CASSGNADTQYF
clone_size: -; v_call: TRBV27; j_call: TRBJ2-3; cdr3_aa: CASSWEVGSTDTQYF
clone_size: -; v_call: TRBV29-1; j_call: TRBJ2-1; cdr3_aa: CSALGGHSSSYNEQFF
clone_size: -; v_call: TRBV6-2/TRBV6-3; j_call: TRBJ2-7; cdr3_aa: CASTPGPLYEQYF
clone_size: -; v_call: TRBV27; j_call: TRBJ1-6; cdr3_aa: CASSANQGLLHF
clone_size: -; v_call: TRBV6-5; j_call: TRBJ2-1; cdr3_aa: CASSYSWREGLYNEQFF
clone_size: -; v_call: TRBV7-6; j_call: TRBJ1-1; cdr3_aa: CASSSGGVGTEAFF
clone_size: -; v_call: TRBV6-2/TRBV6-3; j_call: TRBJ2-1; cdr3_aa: CASSTQGASYNEQFF
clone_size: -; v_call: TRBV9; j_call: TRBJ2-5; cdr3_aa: CASSVAGTSGETQYF
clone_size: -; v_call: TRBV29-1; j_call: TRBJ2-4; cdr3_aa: CSVVIRDTLVIQYF
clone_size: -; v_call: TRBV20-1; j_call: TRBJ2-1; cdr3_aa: CSASSDNEQFF
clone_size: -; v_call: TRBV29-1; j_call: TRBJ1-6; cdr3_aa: CSVGKTANNSPLHF
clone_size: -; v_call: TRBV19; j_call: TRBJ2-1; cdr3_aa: CASKERDSEYNEQFF
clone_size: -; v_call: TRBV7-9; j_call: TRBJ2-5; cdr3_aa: CASSLNPRVDETQYF
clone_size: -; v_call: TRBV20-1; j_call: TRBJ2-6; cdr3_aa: CSARDARTGLDGANVLTF
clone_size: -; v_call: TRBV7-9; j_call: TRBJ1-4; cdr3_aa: CASSSLLGGEKLFF
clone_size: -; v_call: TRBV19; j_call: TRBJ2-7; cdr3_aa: CASSWGLLYEQYF
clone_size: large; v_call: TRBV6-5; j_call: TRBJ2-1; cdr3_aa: CASSHPGGGGVNYNEQFF
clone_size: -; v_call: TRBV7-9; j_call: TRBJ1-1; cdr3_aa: CASSLLQGANTEAFF
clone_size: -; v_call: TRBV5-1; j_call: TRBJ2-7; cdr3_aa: CASSLLLASYEQYF
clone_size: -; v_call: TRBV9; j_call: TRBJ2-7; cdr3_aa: CASSEGQGVYEQYF
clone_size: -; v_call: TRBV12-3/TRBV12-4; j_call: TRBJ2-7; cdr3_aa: CASSFSGPFGEQYF
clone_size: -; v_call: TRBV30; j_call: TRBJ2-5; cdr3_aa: CAWSVSGRGEETQYF
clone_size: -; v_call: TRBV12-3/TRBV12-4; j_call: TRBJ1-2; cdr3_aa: CASSLWLAGEAFYGYTF
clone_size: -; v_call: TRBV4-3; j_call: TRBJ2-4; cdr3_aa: CASSQGTGGENIQYF
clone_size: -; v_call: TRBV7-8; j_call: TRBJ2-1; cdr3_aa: CASSLLVRTDYNEQFF
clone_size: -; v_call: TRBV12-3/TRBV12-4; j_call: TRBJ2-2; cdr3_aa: CASSLSNTGELFF
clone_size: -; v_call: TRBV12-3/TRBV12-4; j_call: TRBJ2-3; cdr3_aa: CASSLGSRTDTQYF
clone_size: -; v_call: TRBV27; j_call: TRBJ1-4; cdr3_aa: CASSSGEEEKLFF
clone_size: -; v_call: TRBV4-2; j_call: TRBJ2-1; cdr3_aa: CASSHKNLQDSYREQFF
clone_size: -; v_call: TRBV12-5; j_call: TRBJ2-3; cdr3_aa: CASAPQVSTDTQYF